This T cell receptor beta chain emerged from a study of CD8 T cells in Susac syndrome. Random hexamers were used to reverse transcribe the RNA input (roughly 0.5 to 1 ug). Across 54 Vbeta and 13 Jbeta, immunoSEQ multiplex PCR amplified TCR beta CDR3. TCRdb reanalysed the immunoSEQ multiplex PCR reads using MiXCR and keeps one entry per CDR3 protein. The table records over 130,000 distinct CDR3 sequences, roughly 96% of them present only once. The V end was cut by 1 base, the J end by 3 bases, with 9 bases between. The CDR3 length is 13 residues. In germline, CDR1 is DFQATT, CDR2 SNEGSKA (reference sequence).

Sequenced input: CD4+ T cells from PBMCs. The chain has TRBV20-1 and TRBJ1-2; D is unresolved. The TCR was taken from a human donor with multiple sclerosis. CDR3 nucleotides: TGCAGTGCTAGAGGGGTTAACGACTATGGCTACACCTTC. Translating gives CSARGVNDYGYTF.